A selection of T cell receptor beta chains follows, all from one sample in a study of STAT5B mutations in CD4+ large granular lymphocyte leukemia. TCRdb's copy holds only in-frame clones and misses some; the assay was immunoSEQ multiplex PCR. The sample lists 30,000 to 35,000 clones, roughly 76% seen once, with 3.5% to 5% in the top ten. Sequenced material: CD4+ T cells from blood buffy coats. These receptors were obtained from a human donor in good health. CDR3s include the opening cysteine and the closing phenylalanine or tryptophan. D genes are given only for firm matches. Some rows mark clone size as missing; the rest say once, few, many or name a class of expanded clone.

clone_size | d_call | j_call | v_call | cdr3_nt | cdr3_aa
NA | TRBD2 | TRBJ2-1 | TRBV6-6 | TGTGCCAGCAGTGACTCCGCGGGGGGCGCGTACAATGAGCAGTTCTTC | CASSDSAGGAYNEQFF
NA | NA | TRBJ1-5 | TRBV7-9 | TGTGCCAGCAGCTGGGGCCAAACTAGAGGTCAGCCCCAGCATTTT | CASSWGQTRGQPQHF
NA | NA | TRBJ2-7 | TRBV7-6 | TGTGCCAGCAGCTTAGAACAGGGAGTGAGAGCGTCCTACGAGCAGTACTTC | CASSLEQGVRASYEQYF
NA | TRBD1 | TRBJ2-7 | TRBV5-5 | TGTGCCAGCAGCTTTCGGACAGGGGAGGGGTGGACCTACGAGCAGTACTTC | CASSFRTGEGWTYEQYF
NA | TRBD2 | TRBJ2-1 | TRBV30 | TGTGCCTGGAGTGTACGGGGGGTCTCCTCCTACAATGAGCAGTTCTTC | CAWSVRGVSSYNEQFF
NA | TRBD1 | TRBJ2-7 | TRBV9 | TGTGCCAGCAGCGTAGGTAGCAGGGGGATCTACGAGCAGTACTTC | CASSVGSRGIYEQYF
NA | NA | TRBJ2-7 | TRBV5-1 | TGCGCCAGCAGCAACGGCGGAGCAGGGAACTACGAGCAGTACTTC | CASSNGGAGNYEQYF
NA | TRBD2 | TRBJ2-1 | TRBV5-1 | TGCGCCAGCAGCTCATCCGGGACTATATCCTACAATGAGCAGTTCTTC | CASSSSGTISYNEQFF
NA | NA | TRBJ1-4 | TRBV9 | TGTGCCAGCAGCGTAGGGGGCACAGTAGAAGAAAAACTGTTTTTT | CASSVGGTVEEKLFF
NA | NA | TRBJ1-5 | TRBV18 | TGTGCCAGCTCACCACAGGATTCAGATCAGCCCCAGCATTTT | CASSPQDSDQPQHF
NA | NA | TRBJ2-7 | TRBV27 | TGTGCCAGCAGTTATCGCAGGTCGTACGAGCAGTACTTC | CASSYRRSYEQYF
NA | NA | TRBJ2-7 | TRBV30 | TGTGCCTGGAGTGTACTGGCAGGTTCCTACGAGCAGTACTTC | CAWSVLAGSYEQYF
once | NA | TRBJ1-1 | TRBV5-8 | TGTGCCAGCAGCCCCGGGGCCGTGAACACTGAAGCTTTCTTT | CASSPGAVNTEAFF
NA | TRBD1 | TRBJ2-5 | TRBV18 | TGTGCCAGCTCACCTGACAGGGGGCGAGAGACCCAGTACTTC | CASSPDRGRETQYF
NA | NA | TRBJ2-7 | TRBV19 | TGTGCCAGTAGTATAGAGATGGGGGTCTCCTACGAGCAGTACTTC | CASSIEMGVSYEQYF
NA | TRBD2 | TRBJ2-7 | TRBV5-4 | TGTGCCAGCAGCCCCTCCTACGGCGCGGGGGACTACGAGCAGTACTTC | CASSPSYGAGDYEQYF
NA | NA | TRBJ1-3 | TRBV7-2 | TGTGCCAGCAGCTCAAATCCAGGGCCTGGAAACACCATATATTTT | CASSSNPGPGNTIYF
NA | NA | TRBJ2-1 | TRBV5-4 | TGTGCCAGCAGCTTGGTTGGGAGGAGGTACAATGAGCAGTTCTTC | CASSLVGRRYNEQFF
NA | NA | TRBJ2-6 | TRBV2 | TGTGCCAGCAGTTGGGACGGACGCTCTGGGGCCAACGTCCTGACTTTC | CASSWDGRSGANVLTF
NA | TRBD2 | TRBJ2-5 | TRBV19 | TGTGCCAGTAGCGCCGGGGGGGCAGGGGTCGGCCAAGAGACCCAGTACTTC | CASSAGGAGVGQETQYF
NA | TRBD1 | TRBJ2-1 | TRBV18 | TGTGCCAGCTCAACGGGACAGGGCACCTACAATGAGCAGTTCTTC | CASSTGQGTYNEQFF
NA | NA | TRBJ1-4 | TRBV7-9 | TGTGCCAGCAGTTACCGGGACGGGGGAGAAAAACTGTTTTTT | CASSYRDGGEKLFF
NA | TRBD1 | TRBJ1-2 | TRBV27 | TGTGCCAGCAGCTCAAGGACAGGGAGAGACTATGGCTACACCTTC | CASSSRTGRDYGYTF